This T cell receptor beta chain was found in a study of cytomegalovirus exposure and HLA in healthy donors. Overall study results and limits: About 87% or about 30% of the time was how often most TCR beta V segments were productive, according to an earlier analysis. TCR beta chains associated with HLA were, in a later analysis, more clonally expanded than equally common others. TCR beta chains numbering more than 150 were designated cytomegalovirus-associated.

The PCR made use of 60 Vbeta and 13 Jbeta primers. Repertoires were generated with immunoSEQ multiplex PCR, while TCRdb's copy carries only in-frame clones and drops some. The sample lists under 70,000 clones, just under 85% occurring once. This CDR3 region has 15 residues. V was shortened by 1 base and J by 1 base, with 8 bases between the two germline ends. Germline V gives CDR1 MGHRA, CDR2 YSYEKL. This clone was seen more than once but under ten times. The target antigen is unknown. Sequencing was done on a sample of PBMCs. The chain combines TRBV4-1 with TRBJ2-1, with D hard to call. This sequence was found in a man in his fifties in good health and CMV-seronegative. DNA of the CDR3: TGCGCCAGCAGCCAAGGACTGCGGTCCTACAATGAGCAGTTCTTC. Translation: CASSQGLRSYNEQFF.